These 23 T cell receptor beta chains came from one sample sequenced in a study of shared clonotypes between healthy human individuals. TCRdb's table, derived via immunoSEQ multiplex PCR, lists solely in-frame clones and lacks some. The sample yields 300,000 to 400,000 clones, around four fifths seen once. Sequences were obtained from memory CD4+ T cells sorted from blood. Subset meaning: CD45RA-negative fraction. The source is a man aged 25-45 years in good health.

This chain's CDR3 is CASSQDSSDLGSGGEKLFF. The CDR3 DNA follows: TGCGCCAGCAGCCAAGATTCGAGTGATTTAGGTTCCGGTGGGGAAAAACTGTTTTTT. The chain has TRBV4-1 and TRBJ1-4; no firm D call. The germline V and J ends were trimmed by 0 bases and 8 bases, with 25 bases remaining between them. Germline CDR1 reads MGHRA; CDR2 reads YSYEKL. There are 19 residues in the CDR3.

The rearrangement joins TRBV28 to TRBJ2-2; TRBD1 agrees at 7 bases. With 6 bases clipped from V and 4 bases from J, the junction kept 8 bases outside the gene matches. Germline CDR1 MDHEN, CDR2 SYDVKM. This CDR3 has 15 amino acids. CDR3: CASSSGTAFTGELFF. The CDR3 bases are TGTGCCAGCAGCTCCGGGACAGCCTTCACCGGGGAGCTGTTTTTT.

The chain employs TRBV7-9 and TRBJ2-1, with D possibly matching TRBD2 (5 bases). This CDR3 has 14 residues. The V end lost 4 bases, the J end lost 8 bases, and 15 bases lay between the germline ends. Germline V gene data show CDR1 as SEHNR and CDR2 as FQNEAQ (reference sequence). Here the CDR3 DNA reads TGTGCCAGCAGCTCGCAATTAACTAGGGATGAGCAGTTCTTC. The encoded protein is CASSSQLTRDEQFF.

The J gene is TRBJ1-5, the V gene TRBV6-6; D gene uncertain. The germline gives CDR1 MNHNY, CDR2 SVGAGI (reference sequence). The CDR3 extends over 13 amino acids. V lost 0 bases to trimming and J lost 7 bases, with 7 bases between them. The chain's CDR3 is CASSYSFHQPQHF. CDR3 DNA: TGTGCCAGCAGTTACTCGTTTCACCAGCCCCAGCATTTT.

The chain recombines TRBV9 with TRBJ2-7; 7 bases line up with TRBD1. This CDR3 region has 16 residues. Germline V gene sequence: CDR1 SGDLS, CDR2 YYNGEE. After removal of 0 bases from V and 1 base from J, the junction contained 7 bases not matched to a gene. CDR3: CASSVGAGGGSYEQYF. The CDR3 nucleotides read TGTGCCAGCAGCGTAGGGGCAGGGGGTGGGTCCTACGAGCAGTACTTC.

This clone was observed a single time. J is TRBJ2-7 and V is TRBV5-6; D may be TRBD1 (6 bases). Trimming stripped 0 bases from V and 1 base from J, with 11 bases between. The CDR3 consists of 15 residues. Germline CDR1 reads SGHDT; CDR2 reads YYEEEE. This CDR3 reads CASSLGTAPSYEQYF. In nucleotides, the CDR3 is TGTGCCAGCAGCTTGGGGACAGCTCCGTCCTACGAGCAGTACTTC. Variable domain in full (rest from reference TRBV5-6 and TRBJ2-7): DAGVTQSPTHLIKTRGQQVTLRCSPKSGHDTVSWYQQALGQGPQFIFQYYEEEERQRGNFPDRFSGHQFPNYSSELNVNALLLGDSALYLCASSLGTAPSYEQYFGPGTRLTVT.

This clone came up a few times. This chain links TRBV30 with TRBJ1-5, with TRBD1 matching 10 bases. Germline values: CDR1 GTSNPN, CDR2 SVGIG (reference sequence). The trim removed 0 bases at V and 5 bases at J, leaving 4 bases unmatched. This CDR3 has 15 residues. The CDR3 here is CAWSVGTGVDQPQHF. CDR3 in DNA: TGTGCCTGGAGTGTAGGGACAGGGGTCGATCAGCCCCAGCATTTT. The variable domain in full, completed from reference TRBV30 and TRBJ1-5, reads SQTIHQWPATLVQPVGSPLSLECTVEGTSNPNLYWYRQAAGRGLQLLFYSVGIGQISSEVPQNLSASRPQDRQFILSSKKLLLSDSGFYLCAWSVGTGVDQPQHFGDGTRLSIL.

This rearrangement joins TRBV18 to TRBJ1-1, with D possibly being TRBD1 (5 bases). The germline gives CDR1 KGHSH, CDR2 LQKENI. With 3 bases removed from V and 6 bases from J, the gap between germline ends came to 20 bases. This CDR3 has 16 amino acids. In DNA form, the CDR3 reads TGTGCCAGCTCACCTAGTCTACACAGGACCGGGGCTGAAGCTTTCTTT. This gives the protein CASSPSLHRTGAEAFF. Full variable domain (missing parts from reference TRBV18 and TRBJ1-1): NAGVMQNPRHLVRRRGQEARLRCSPMKGHSHVYWYRQLPEEGLKFMVYLQKENIIDESGMPKERFSAEFPKEGPSILRIQQVVRGDSAAYFCASSPSLHRTGAEAFFGQGTRLTVV.

The chain recombines TRBV7-2 with TRBJ1-2; no clear D gene. Trimming took 2 bases from V and 5 from J, leaving 9 bases between them. The CDR3 contains 13 residues. CDR1 SGHTA and CDR2 FQGNSA come from the germline V gene. Here the CDR3 DNA reads TGTGCCAGCAGCTTACTGGTCGGGTATGGCTACACCTTC. It yields the protein CASSLLVGYGYTF.

This clone has just one count. This chain uses TRBV6-6 with TRBJ2-7; 7 positions match TRBD1. The CDR3 has 14 amino acids. Per germline, CDR1 MNHNY and CDR2 SVGAGI (reference sequence). The V gene end was trimmed by 6 bases and the J gene end by 2 bases; junction bases not matched to a gene: 7. The CDR3, as DNA: TGTGCCAGCAGGGGAAGGACAGGAGCCTACGAGCAGTACTTC. As protein: CASRGRTGAYEQYF.

The chain employs TRBV30 and TRBJ1-4; 7 nucleotides line up with TRBD1. The CDR3 sequence is 13 residues long. V lost 3 bases and J lost 3; bases outside the gene matches: 1. Germline values: CDR1 GTSNPN, CDR2 SVGIG (reference sequence). For the CDR3, the DNA is TGTGCCTGGAGAGGGGGCTCTAATGAAAAACTGTTTTTT. This gives the protein CAWRGGSNEKLFF.

The rearrangement uses TRBV5-1 and TRBJ2-1; D gene unclear. The CDR3 has 17 residues. With 4 bases removed from V and 5 bases from J, the gap between germline ends came to 22 bases. The germline V gene has CDR1 SGHRS and CDR2 YFSETQ. Here the CDR3 DNA reads TGCGCCAGCAGCGCCCCCCTTGGCGGACGGATGAACAATGAGCAGTTCTTC. It is translated as CASSAPLGGRMNNEQFF.

The genes are TRBV29-1 and TRBJ1-5; the D is unclear. The V and J ends lost 3 bases and 3 bases respectively, with 9 bases between them. CDR3 length: 13 amino acids. In germline, CDR1 is SQVTM, CDR2 ANQGSEA. CDR3 sequence: CSVDWGNNQPQHF. CDR3 DNA: TGCAGCGTTGATTGGGGTAACAATCAGCCCCAGCATTTT.

V gene TRBV9 combines with J gene TRBJ2-1, with D possibly being TRBD2 (5 bases). V lost 0 bases and J 5 bases, leaving 12 bases between the germline ends. Germline CDR1 SGDLS, CDR2 YYNGEE. The CDR3 runs to 15 residues. CDR3: CASSVALGRDNEQFF. As DNA, the CDR3 is TGTGCCAGCAGCGTAGCGCTGGGGAGAGACAATGAGCAGTTCTTC.

The V and J genes are TRBV6-1 and TRBJ2-7; D is undetermined. V was trimmed by 2 bases and J by 0 bases, leaving 17 bases between them. The germline V gene has CDR1 MNHNS and CDR2 SASEGT. The CDR3 has 17 amino acids. In nucleotides, the CDR3 is TGTGCCAGCAGTGAAATTAGAGCCCCTCCGGGCTCCTACGAGCAGTACTTC. Amino acids: CASSEIRAPPGSYEQYF.

This clone was picked up a small number of times. V gene TRBV4-1 combines with J gene TRBJ1-4; weak D call: TRBD1 (6 bases). CDR3 length: 17 residues. V lost 2 bases to trimming and J lost 8 bases, with 21 bases between them. Germline lookup yields CDR1 MGHRA and CDR2 YSYEKL. CDR3 region: CASSQRSTGSGSEKLFF. The CDR3, as DNA: TGCGCCAGCAGCCAACGCTCTACAGGGTCGGGTAGCGAAAAACTGTTTTTT.

CDR3 protein: CASSNSRGQATSRGEKLFF. Written as DNA, the CDR3 is TGTGCCAGCAGCAACTCCCGAGGACAGGCAACCTCACGGGGTGAAAAACTGTTTTTT. This chain links TRBV28 with TRBJ1-4; 7 bases align to TRBD1. CDR3 length: 19 amino acids. CDR1 and CDR2 (germline): MDHEN, SYDVKM. The junction had 23 bases not matched to a gene; V was cut back by 6 bases and J by 7 bases.

The chain combines TRBV5-1 with TRBJ2-3, with 12 bases matching TRBD1. V was pared by 0 bases and J by 11 bases, with 22 bases of the junction left unmatched. Germline assignment: CDR1 SGHRS and CDR2 YFSETQ. The CDR3 is 20 amino acids. Written as DNA, the CDR3 is TGCGCCAGCAGCTTGGAAATCGGGACAGGGGGCGCGCGGGGCCGTAAAGGGCAGTATTTT. Its protein product is CASSLEIGTGGARGRKGQYF.

The chain is built from TRBV2 and TRBJ2-7; 9 nucleotides agree with TRBD2. The CDR3 is 15 amino acids. Germline V lookup: CDR1 SNHLY, CDR2 FYNNEI. Trimming at V came to 2 bases and at J to 6 bases, leaving 8 bases not matched to a gene. CDR3 sequence (DNA): TGTGCCAGCAGTGAAACCCTAGCGGGGAGGGTCGAGCAGTACTTC. It encodes CASSETLAGRVEQYF.

The chain couples TRBV7-9 to TRBJ1-5; 9 nucleotides agree with TRBD1. This CDR3 contains 14 residues. Unmatched junction bases numbered 6, after V lost 5 bases and J lost 7 bases. CDR1 and CDR2 (germline): SEHNR, FQNEAQ (reference sequence). The CDR3 here is CASSEDRGEQPQHF. CDR3 DNA: TGTGCCAGCAGCGAGGACAGGGGCGAGCAGCCCCAGCATTTT.

The chain couples TRBV7-9 to TRBJ1-2; no definite D call. CDR3 length: 13 residues. Trimming shortened V by 3 bases and J by 2 bases, and 7 bases separated the two germline ends. Looked up from germline, CDR1 is SEHNR and CDR2 is FQNEAQ (reference sequence). As DNA, the CDR3 is TGTGCCAGCAGCTTCAAAGAGAACTATGGCTACACCTTC. Its translation: CASSFKENYGYTF.

This rearrangement joins TRBV5-5 to TRBJ2-3; a weak D match, TRBD2 (5 bases). Germline assignment: CDR1 SGHKS and CDR2 YYEKEE (reference sequence). Deletions cut 0 bases from V and 6 bases from J, with 14 bases between. CDR3 length: 15 amino acids. CDR3 sequence: CASSLEVGSRDTQYF. CDR3 DNA: TGTGCCAGCAGCTTGGAGGTAGGGAGCAGGGATACGCAGTATTTT.

The chain links TRBV25-1 to TRBJ2-2; 9 nucleotides agree with TRBD2. The CDR3 has 16 residues. The ends lost 2 bases at V and 4 bases at J; junction bases unmatched: 5. Germline lookup yields CDR1 MGHDK and CDR2 SYGVNS. The CDR3 DNA is TGTGCCAGCAGTGAAGTAGCGGGAGTTCGCACCGGGGAGCTGTTTTTT. Translating it yields CASSEVAGVRTGELFF.